Listed here are 7 T cell receptor beta chains from one sample, sequenced in a study of OX40 agonist ivuxolimab in advanced cancers. The method was immunoSEQ multiplex PCR; TCRdb's version includes in-frame clones alone and lacks a portion of them. This sample yields roughly 40,000 clones, of which roughly 90% are seen a single time; 18% belongs to the top ten. The sequenced sample was CD4+ or CD8+ T cells sorted from blood, obtained in a trial of the OX40 agonist ivuxolimab. Every receptor here comes from an adult with an advanced solid tumor such as melanoma, head and neck, liver or kidney cancer.

The chain links TRBV10-3 to TRBJ2-7; TRBD1 aligns across 7 bases. The CDR3 covers 13 residues. Germline V gene sequence: CDR1 ENHRY, CDR2 SYGVKD. Unmatched junction bases numbered 4, after V lost 4 bases and J lost 4 bases. DNA for the CDR3: TGTGCCATCAGTGCAGGGGGAAGGTACGAGCAGTACTTC. Translation gives CAISAGGRYEQYF.

The chain carries TRBV6-5 and TRBJ1-2; TRBD1 matches at 7 bases. The CDR3 contains 15 residues. V trimming: 5 bases; J trimming: 4 bases; junction bases outside the gene matches: 10. CDR1 MNHEY and CDR2 SVGAGI come from the germline V gene. This CDR3 reads CASSPQGTVRYGYTF. The CDR3 coding sequence is TGTGCCAGCAGTCCCCAGGGGACAGTCCGCTATGGCTACACCTTC.

The chain is built from TRBV15 and TRBJ2-5, with 7 bases matching TRBD1. From germline, CDR1 is LNHNV and CDR2 YYDKDF (reference sequence). This CDR3 contains 20 residues. After removal of 2 bases from V and 5 bases from J, the junction contained 23 bases not matched to a gene. The CDR3 loop reads CATSRWGTGEGARGTETQYF. In nucleotides, the CDR3 is TGTGCCACCAGCAGATGGGGTACTGGAGAGGGGGCAAGGGGAACGGAGACCCAGTACTTC. The variable domain in full, with the rest retrieved from reference TRBV15 and TRBJ2-5, is DAMVIQNPRYQVTQFGKPVTLSCSQTLNHNVMYWYQQKSSQAPKLLFHYYDKDFNNEADTPDNFQSRRPNTSFCFLDIRSPGLGDTAMYLCATSRWGTGEGARGTETQYFGPGTRLLVL.

The gene calls are TRBV19 and TRBJ2-7; no firm D call. Trimming cost V 1 base and J 4 bases, with 8 bases left between them. Germline CDR1 reads LNHDA; CDR2 reads SQIVND (reference sequence). The CDR3 runs 13 residues. The CDR3 bases are TGTGCCAGTAGTATAGGGATCTCGTACGAGCAGTACTTC. Amino acids: CASSIGISYEQYF.

The chain links TRBV29-1 to TRBJ1-3; D is unresolved. This CDR3 spans 12 amino acids. Germline CDR1 is SQVTM and CDR2 is ANQGSEA. Trimming cost V 8 bases and J 0 bases, with 8 bases left between them. CDR3 sequence (DNA): TGCAGCCACTCGGACTCTGGAAACACCATATATTTT. Its translation: CSHSDSGNTIYF.

The chain uses TRBV12-5 and TRBJ1-1, with D tentatively TRBD1 (5 bases). There are 11 residues in the CDR3. V was trimmed by 6 bases and J by 11 bases, leaving 13 bases between them. The germline gives CDR1 LGHNT, CDR2 FRNRAP. The CDR3 bases are TGTGCTAGTGGGGCTGGGGCGGAGGCTTTCTTT. Translation gives CASGAGAEAFF.

The rearrangement links TRBV5-1 to TRBJ2-1, with 8 nucleotides matching TRBD2. Losses at the gene ends were 3 bases for V and 0 bases for J; bases not matched to a gene: 11. CDR1 SGHRS and CDR2 YFSETQ come from the germline V gene. This CDR3 has 18 amino acids. The CDR3 DNA reads TGCGCCAGCAGCTCTCTTATGGAGCGGGGGAGCTCCTACAATGAGCAGTTCTTC. Amino acids: CASSSLMERGSSYNEQFF.